A single sample gave rise to the 22 T cell receptor beta chains below, sequenced in a study of shared clonotypes between healthy human individuals. Profiling relied on immunoSEQ multiplex PCR, and the TCRdb table lists in-frame clones only, not all of them. The sample lists around 2.5 million clones, approximately 93% occurring once. The sequenced material came from naive CD4+ T cells from PBMCs. Subset of the sample: CD45RA+ positively selected. Every receptor here comes from a man between 18 and 29 years old in good health. Some clones in this sample may be carry-over from other donors' samples.

This chain connects TRBV30 to TRBJ1-4; 7 bases are a match to TRBD1. Germline CDR1 is GTSNPN and CDR2 is SVGIG (reference sequence). J lost 0 bases, V lost 3 bases, and 1 base had no gene match. This CDR3 comprises 14 residues. The CDR3 coding sequence is TGTGCCTGGAGACAGGGGACAACTAATGAAAAACTGTTTTTT. This sequence encodes CAWRQGTTNEKLFF.

The chain recombines TRBV10-2 with TRBJ1-5; TRBD1 aligns across 7 bases. CDR3 length equals 15 residues. Germline CDR1 reads WSHSY; CDR2 reads SAAADI. Trimming removed 0 bases from V and 6 bases from J; junction bases left unmatched: 5. CDR3 region: CASSESPRGTQPQHF. CDR3 bases: TGCGCCAGCAGTGAGTCGCCCAGGGGGACTCAGCCCCAGCATTTT.

The rearrangement uses TRBV11-2 and TRBJ2-7; 7 bases line up with TRBD1. V was clipped by 3 bases and J by 3 bases; unmatched bases: 8. This CDR3 region has 15 residues. Germline lookup yields CDR1 SGHAT and CDR2 FQNNGV. The CDR3 reads CASSFWSGGNYEQYF. CDR3 DNA sequence: TGTGCCAGCAGCTTTTGGTCAGGGGGTAACTACGAGCAGTACTTC.

The genes are TRBV7-9 and TRBJ2-7; tentative D call: TRBD1 (6 bases). The CDR3 is made up of 15 amino acids. V lost 0 bases to trimming and J lost 2 bases, with 11 bases between them. Germline V CDR1 and CDR2: SEHNR, FQNEAQ (reference sequence). The DNA of the CDR3 is TGTGCCAGCAGCTTAGCGGGGGCCAGAACCTACGAGCAGTACTTC. Translating it yields CASSLAGARTYEQYF.

The V call is TRBV5-1, the J call TRBJ2-3, with TRBD1 matching 7 bases. Germline V gene lookup returns CDR1 SGHRS and CDR2 YFSETQ. This CDR3 region has 15 residues. The junction had 9 bases not matched to a gene; V was cut back by 7 bases and J by 1 base. CDR3 protein: CASSGGAGGTDTQYF. The CDR3 DNA follows: TGCGCCAGCTCAGGGGGTGCAGGGGGCACAGATACGCAGTATTTT.

The CDR3 coding sequence is TGTGCCAGCAGTTTCCTGGGACGGGGTAAGAACTATGGCTACACCTTC. Its protein product is CASSFLGRGKNYGYTF. V and J are TRBV28 and TRBJ1-2; D is possibly TRBD1 (5 bases). V was clipped by 3 bases and J by 2 bases, with 16 bases between them. Germline lookup yields CDR1 MDHEN and CDR2 SYDVKM. The CDR3 totals 16 residues.

This clone occurred a few times. Relative to the germline gene, one junction end is altered; a read error may explain this. The CDR3 reads CASTYRPYGYTF. CDR3 sequence (DNA): TGTGCCAGCACTTACCGGCCCTATGGCTACACCTTC. The chain employs TRBV6-6 and TRBJ1-2, with unresolved D. CDR3 size: 12 residues. Looked up from germline, CDR1 is MNHNY and CDR2 is SVGAGI (reference sequence).

J is TRBJ2-1 and V is TRBV10-3, with a possible D match to TRBD2 (6 bases). V was clipped by 0 bases and J by 7 bases, with 10 bases between them. Germline-derived CDR1 and CDR2 are ENHRY and SYGVKD. CDR3 length: 14 amino acids. As DNA, the CDR3 is TGTGCCATCAGTGAGTCGCCTGGAGGGAATGAGCAGTTCTTC. It encodes CAISESPGGNEQFF.

The chain carries TRBV28 and TRBJ2-7; maybe TRBD2 (5 bases). Trimming took 7 bases from V and 5 from J, leaving 15 bases between them. Germline values: CDR1 MDHEN, CDR2 SYDVKM. The CDR3 loop spans 13 amino acids. The CDR3 is CASNLDYKDEQYF. The CDR3 DNA follows: TGTGCCAGCAACCTTGACTACAAAGACGAGCAGTACTTC.

The chain uses TRBV19 and TRBJ1-2; D uncertain. CDR1 is LNHDA, CDR2 SQIVND, per germline (reference sequence). The CDR3 totals 13 residues. The germline V and J ends were trimmed by 5 bases and 6 bases, with 13 bases remaining between them. CDR3 amino acids: CASSHTTWDGYTF. The CDR3 DNA is TGTGCCAGTAGTCACACTACCTGGGATGGCTACACCTTC.

The chain has TRBV28 and TRBJ1-6; D is unresolved. V shed 2 bases and J shed 10 bases, with 12 bases lying between them. The CDR3 length is 14 residues. CDR1 and CDR2 from the germline V gene are MDHEN and SYDVKM. CDR3 sequence (DNA): TGTGCCAGCAGTTTAATTTCGTACGGATCACCCCTCCACTTT. It yields the protein CASSLISYGSPLHF.

This rearrangement joins TRBV27 to TRBJ2-7; D gene ambiguous. This CDR3 has 15 residues. Germline assignment: CDR1 MNHEY and CDR2 SMNVEV (reference sequence). Trimming stripped 4 bases from V and 4 bases from J, with 17 bases between. CDR3 sequence (DNA): TGTGCCAGCAGTTCCCCGGCCGCATGGACGTACGAGCAGTACTTC. Amino acids: CASSSPAAWTYEQYF.

The rearrangement uses TRBV5-4 and TRBJ1-1; a weak D match, TRBD1 (6 bases). V shed 3 bases and J shed 2 bases, with 17 bases lying between them. The CDR3 sequence is 16 residues long. Germline V lookup: CDR1 SGHNT, CDR2 YYREEE (reference sequence). CDR3: CASSSGERGGNTEAFF. As DNA, the CDR3 is TGTGCCAGCAGCTCAGGGGAGCGGGGAGGTAACACTGAAGCTTTCTTT.

The chain combines TRBV6-7 with TRBJ2-3; unclear D gene. TRBV6-7 is given ORF status, its function remaining uncertain. This CDR3 region has 14 residues. The V and J ends lost 5 bases and 4 bases respectively, with 13 bases between them. The CDR3 loop is CASSHLEIPDTQYF. CDR3 in DNA: TGTGCCAGCAGTCACCTGGAGATCCCAGATACGCAGTATTTT.

This chain uses TRBV9 with TRBJ2-3; either TRBD1 or TRBD2 may fit D (5 bases each). Germline assignment: CDR1 SGDLS and CDR2 YYNGEE. V was shortened by 1 base and J by 0 bases, with 9 bases between the two germline ends. The CDR3 length is 15 residues. The DNA of the CDR3 is TGTGCCAGCAGCGTAACCGGGACGAGCACAGATACGCAGTATTTT. It specifies CASSVTGTSTDTQYF.

This clone was seen only a few times. The chain carries TRBV7-2 and TRBJ1-2; no firm D call. Per the germline V gene, CDR1 is SGHTA and CDR2 is FQGNSA. This CDR3 spans 13 amino acids. Trimming left V 5 bases short and J 4 bases short, with 11 bases between. The CDR3 DNA reads TGTGCCAGCAGCCCCGACGGGCCCTATGGCTACACCTTC. It is translated as CASSPDGPYGYTF.

Note on this clone: This sample includes further DNA sequences coding for the same CDR3. The chain is built from TRBV18 and TRBJ2-7; no reliable D call. The CDR3 has 12 amino acids. Germline V gene sequence: CDR1 KGHSH, CDR2 LQKENI. Trimming left V 2 bases short and J 4 bases short, with 6 bases between. This CDR3 reads CASSPSSYEQYF. As DNA, the CDR3 is TGTGCCAGCTCACCATCCAGTTACGAGCAGTACTTC.

The chain couples TRBV6-6 to TRBJ1-4; 11 bases align to TRBD1. The CDR3 totals 15 residues. Trimming removed 7 bases from V and 6 bases from J; junction bases left unmatched: 7. Germline CDR1 and CDR2: MNHNY and SVGAGI (reference sequence). CDR3 DNA sequence: TGTGCCAGCATCCGAAGGGGACAGGGGGATGAAAAACTGTTTTTT. Its protein is CASIRRGQGDEKLFF.

The chain employs TRBV6-5 and TRBJ1-5, with D possibly TRBD1 on 6 matching bases. Germline-derived CDR1 and CDR2 are MNHEY and SVGAGI. The ends were cut back, 5 bases at V and 7 bases at J, with 15 bases in the middle. There are 14 residues in the CDR3. CDR3 residues: CASSPPGGAQPQHF. DNA for the CDR3: TGTGCCAGCAGTCCACCCGGGGGGGCCCAGCCCCAGCATTTT.

The CDR3 nucleotides read TGTGCCAGCAGTGCCTTGGGGAGCTCCTACAATGAGCAGTTCTTC. Translating it yields CASSALGSSYNEQFF. This rearrangement joins TRBV28 to TRBJ2-1; TRBD2 is a possible D gene (5 bases). CDR3 length equals 15 residues. The germline V gene has CDR1 MDHEN and CDR2 SYDVKM. The V end was cut by 5 bases, the J end by 0 bases, with 11 bases between.

The chain joins TRBV11-2 to TRBJ2-7; D unclear. V lost 3 bases and J lost 0, with 9 bases in between. Germline CDR1 and CDR2: SGHAT and FQNNGV. The length of the CDR3 is 14 residues. The CDR3 spells CASSLPGHSYEQYF. CDR3 nucleotides: TGTGCCAGCAGCTTGCCCGGCCACTCCTACGAGCAGTACTTC. Full variable domain (rest looked up from reference TRBV11-2 and TRBJ2-7): EAGVAQSPRYKIIEKRQSVAFWCNPISGHATLYWYQQILGQGPKLLIQFQNNGVVDDSQLPKDRFSAERLKGVDSTLKIQPAKLEDSAVYLCASSLPGHSYEQYFGPGTRLTVT.

The rearrangement links TRBV2 to TRBJ2-1; D is possibly TRBD1 or TRBD2 (6 bases each). Germline lookup yields CDR1 SNHLY and CDR2 FYNNEI. CDR3 length equals 13 residues. Between the trimmed V and J ends, which lost 4 bases and 8 bases, there was a span of 12 bases. CDR3 in amino acids: CASSVGGGDEQFF. Here the CDR3 DNA reads TGTGCCAGCAGTGTTGGGGGCGGGGATGAGCAGTTCTTC. Drawing the rest from reference TRBV2 and TRBJ2-1, the complete variable domain is EPEVTQTPSHQVTQMGQEVILRCVPISNHLYFYWYRQILGQKVEFLVSFYNNEISEKSEIFDDQFSVERPDGSNFTLKIRSTKLEDSAMYFCASSVGGGDEQFFGPGTRLTVL.